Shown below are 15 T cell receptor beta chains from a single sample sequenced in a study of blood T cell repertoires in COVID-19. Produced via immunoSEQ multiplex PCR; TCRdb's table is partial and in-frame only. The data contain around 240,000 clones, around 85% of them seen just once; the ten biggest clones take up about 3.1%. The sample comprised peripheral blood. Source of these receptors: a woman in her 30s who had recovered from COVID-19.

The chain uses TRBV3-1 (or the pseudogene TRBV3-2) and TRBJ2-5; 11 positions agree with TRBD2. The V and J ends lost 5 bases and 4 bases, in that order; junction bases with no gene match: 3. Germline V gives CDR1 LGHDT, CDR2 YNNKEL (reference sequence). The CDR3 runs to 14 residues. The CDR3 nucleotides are TGTGCCAGCAGCAAGACTAGCGGGGTAGAGACCCAGTACTTC. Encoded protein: CASSKTSGVETQYF.

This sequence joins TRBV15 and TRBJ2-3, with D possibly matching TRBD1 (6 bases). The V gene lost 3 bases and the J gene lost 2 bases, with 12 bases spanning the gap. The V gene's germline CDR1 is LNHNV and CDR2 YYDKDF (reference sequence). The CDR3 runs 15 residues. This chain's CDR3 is CATSRQGHTTDTQYF. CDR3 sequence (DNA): TGTGCCACCAGCAGGCAGGGACATACCACAGATACGCAGTATTTT.

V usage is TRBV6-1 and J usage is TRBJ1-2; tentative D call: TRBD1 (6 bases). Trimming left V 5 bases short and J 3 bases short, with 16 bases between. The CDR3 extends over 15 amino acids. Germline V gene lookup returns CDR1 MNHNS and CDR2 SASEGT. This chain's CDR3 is CASSLQGSRHYGYTF. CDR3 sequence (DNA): TGTGCCAGCAGTTTACAGGGTTCTCGGCACTATGGCTACACCTTC.

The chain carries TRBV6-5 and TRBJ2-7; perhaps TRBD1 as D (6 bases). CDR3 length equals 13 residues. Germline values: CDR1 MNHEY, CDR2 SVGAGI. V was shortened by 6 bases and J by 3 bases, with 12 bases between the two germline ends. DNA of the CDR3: TGTGCCAGCAGGAGACAGGAACACTACGAGCAGTACTTC. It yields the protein CASRRQEHYEQYF.

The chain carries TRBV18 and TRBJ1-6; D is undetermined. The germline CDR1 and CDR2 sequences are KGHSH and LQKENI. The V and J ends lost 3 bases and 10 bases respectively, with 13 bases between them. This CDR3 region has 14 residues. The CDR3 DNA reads TGTGCCAGCTCACCGTTGGCAGCGAACTCACCCCTCCACTTT. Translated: CASSPLAANSPLHF.

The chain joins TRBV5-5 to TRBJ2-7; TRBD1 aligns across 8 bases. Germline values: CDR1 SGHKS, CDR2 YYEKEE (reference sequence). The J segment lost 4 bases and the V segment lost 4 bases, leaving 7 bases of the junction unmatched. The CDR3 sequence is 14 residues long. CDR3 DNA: TGTGCCAGCAGCAAACCGGGACAGGATTACGAGCAGTACTTC. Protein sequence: CASSKPGQDYEQYF.

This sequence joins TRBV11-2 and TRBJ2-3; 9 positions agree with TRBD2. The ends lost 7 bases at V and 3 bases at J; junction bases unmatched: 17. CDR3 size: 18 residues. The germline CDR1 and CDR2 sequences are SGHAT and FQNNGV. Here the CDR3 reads CASTLPLGVSGGTDTQYF. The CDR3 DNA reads TGTGCCAGCACCCTACCGCTTGGAGTCAGCGGGGGGACAGATACGCAGTATTTT.

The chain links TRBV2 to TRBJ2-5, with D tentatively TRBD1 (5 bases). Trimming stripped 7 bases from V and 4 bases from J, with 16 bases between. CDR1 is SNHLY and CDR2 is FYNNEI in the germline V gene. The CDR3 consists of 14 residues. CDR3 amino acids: CASMLWGEIETQYF. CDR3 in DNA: TGTGCCAGCATGTTGTGGGGCGAGATAGAGACCCAGTACTTC.

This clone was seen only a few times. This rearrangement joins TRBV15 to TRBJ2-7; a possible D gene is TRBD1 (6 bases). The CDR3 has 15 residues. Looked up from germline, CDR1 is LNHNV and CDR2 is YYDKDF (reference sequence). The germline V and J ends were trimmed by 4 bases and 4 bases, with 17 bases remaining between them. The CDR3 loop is CATSIVDRGVYEQYF. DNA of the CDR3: TGTGCCACCAGCATTGTGGACAGAGGGGTTTACGAGCAGTACTTC. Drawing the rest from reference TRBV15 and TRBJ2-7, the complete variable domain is DAMVIQNPRYQVTQFGKPVTLSCSQTLNHNVMYWYQQKSSQAPKLLFHYYDKDFNNEADTPDNFQSRRPNTSFCFLDIRSPGLGDTAMYLCATSIVDRGVYEQYFGPGTRLTVT.

DNA of the CDR3: TGTGCCAGCAGAAGACCGGGACAGGGGTCCACCGGGGAGCTGTTTTTT. It yields the protein CASRRPGQGSTGELFF. This chain joins TRBV5-8 and TRBJ2-2; 10 nucleotides line up with TRBD1. V lost 5 bases and J lost 4; bases outside the gene matches: 8. The V gene's germline CDR1 is SGHTS and CDR2 YDEGEE. The CDR3 consists of 16 residues.

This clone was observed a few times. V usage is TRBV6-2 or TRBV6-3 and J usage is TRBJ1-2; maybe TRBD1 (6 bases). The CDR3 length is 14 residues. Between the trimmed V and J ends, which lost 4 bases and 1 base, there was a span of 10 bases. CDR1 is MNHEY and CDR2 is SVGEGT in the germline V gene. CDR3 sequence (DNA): TGTGCCAGCAGTTGGACAGAGCGTAACTATGGCTACACCTTC. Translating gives CASSWTERNYGYTF.

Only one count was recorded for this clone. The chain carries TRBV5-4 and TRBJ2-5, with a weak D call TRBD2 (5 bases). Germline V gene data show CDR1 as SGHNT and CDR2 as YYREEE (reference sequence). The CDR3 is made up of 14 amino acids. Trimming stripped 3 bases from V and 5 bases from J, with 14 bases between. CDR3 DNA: TGTGCCAGCAGCTCTCTAGCAGTCGGGGAGACCCAGTACTTC. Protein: CASSSLAVGETQYF.

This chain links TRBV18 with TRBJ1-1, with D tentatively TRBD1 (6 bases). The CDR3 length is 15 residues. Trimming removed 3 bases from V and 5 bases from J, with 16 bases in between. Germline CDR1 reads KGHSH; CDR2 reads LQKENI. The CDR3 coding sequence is TGTGCCAGCTCACCGCTTGACAGGCCCGAAACTGAAGCTTTCTTT. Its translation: CASSPLDRPETEAFF.

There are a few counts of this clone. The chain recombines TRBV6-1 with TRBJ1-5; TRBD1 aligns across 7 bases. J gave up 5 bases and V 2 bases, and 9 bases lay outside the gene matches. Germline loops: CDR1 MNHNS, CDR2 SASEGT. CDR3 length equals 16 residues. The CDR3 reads CASSEIYGQAYQPQHF. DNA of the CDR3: TGTGCCAGCAGTGAAATCTACGGACAGGCCTATCAGCCCCAGCATTTT.

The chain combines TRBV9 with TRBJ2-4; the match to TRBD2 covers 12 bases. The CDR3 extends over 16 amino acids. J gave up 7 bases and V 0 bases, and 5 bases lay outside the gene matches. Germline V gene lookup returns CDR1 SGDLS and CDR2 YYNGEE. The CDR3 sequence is CASSVASGGARNIQYF. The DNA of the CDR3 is TGTGCCAGCAGCGTAGCTAGCGGGGGGGCCCGGAACATTCAGTACTTC.